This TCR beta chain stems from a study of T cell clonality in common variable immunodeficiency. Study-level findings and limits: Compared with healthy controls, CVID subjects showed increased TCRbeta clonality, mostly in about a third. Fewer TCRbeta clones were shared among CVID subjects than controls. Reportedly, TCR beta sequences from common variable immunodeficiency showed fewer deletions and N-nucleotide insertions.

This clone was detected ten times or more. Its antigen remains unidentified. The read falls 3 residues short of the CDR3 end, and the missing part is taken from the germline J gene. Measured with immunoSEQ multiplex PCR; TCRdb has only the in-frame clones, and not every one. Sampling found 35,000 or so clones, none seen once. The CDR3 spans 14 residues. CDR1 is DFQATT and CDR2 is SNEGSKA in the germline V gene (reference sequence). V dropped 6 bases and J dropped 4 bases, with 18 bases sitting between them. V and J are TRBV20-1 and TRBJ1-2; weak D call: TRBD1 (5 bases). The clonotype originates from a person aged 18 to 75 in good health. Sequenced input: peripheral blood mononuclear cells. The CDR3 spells CSAPKGKAGYGYTF. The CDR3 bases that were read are TGCAGTGCCCCCAAGGGGAAAGCGGGCTATGGC.